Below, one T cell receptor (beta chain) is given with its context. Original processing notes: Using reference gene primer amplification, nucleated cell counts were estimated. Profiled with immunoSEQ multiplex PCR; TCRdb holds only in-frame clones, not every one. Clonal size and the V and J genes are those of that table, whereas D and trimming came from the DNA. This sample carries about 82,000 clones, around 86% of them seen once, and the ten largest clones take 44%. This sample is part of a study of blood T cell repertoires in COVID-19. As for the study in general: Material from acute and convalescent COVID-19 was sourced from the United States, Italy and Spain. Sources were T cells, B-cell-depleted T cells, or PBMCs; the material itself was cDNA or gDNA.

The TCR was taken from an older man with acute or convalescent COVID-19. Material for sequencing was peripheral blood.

The CDR3 is CASSLAGVSDTQYF. The CDR3 nucleotides are TGTGCCAGCAGCTTAGCGGGAGTGTCAGATACGCAGTATTTT. The chain joins TRBV11-2 to TRBJ2-3, with D possibly matching TRBD2 (6 bases). The CDR3 runs to 14 residues. The germline CDR1 and CDR2 sequences are SGHAT and FQNNGV. Trimming left V 1 base short and J 4 bases short, with 9 bases between.